This TCR beta chain was recovered during a study of OX40 agonist ivuxolimab in advanced cancers. The wider study: Patients undergoing dose escalation presented with hepatocellular carcinoma, melanoma, renal cell or head and neck cancer. Study results and limitations: Low clonal expansion, among the lowest seen, marked partial responders at 0.1-3.0 mg/kg. More expanded clones were found, on average, in CD8+ than in CD4+ T cells. CD4+ and CD8+ blood T cells expanded clonally by week 6 at 0.1 to 3.0 mg/kg.

In its sample, this clone was seen once. Its specificity is unknown. The CDR3 has 12 amino acids. Germline CDR1 SEHNR, CDR2 FQNEAQ (reference sequence). The V end was cut by 1 base, the J end by 4 bases, with 4 bases between. Data came from immunoSEQ multiplex PCR; TCRdb stores just in-frame clones and leaves some out. The profile shows about 38,000 clones, 85% of them singletons. The clonotype originates from an adult with an advanced solid tumor such as melanoma, head and neck, liver or kidney cancer. The rearrangement uses TRBV7-9 and TRBJ2-5; no clear D. The material sequenced was CD4+ or CD8+ T cells sorted from blood, taken in a trial of the OX40 agonist ivuxolimab. CDR3 loop: CASSLEVETQYF. The CDR3 nucleotides read TGTGCCAGCAGCTTAGAGGTAGAGACCCAGTACTTC.